This paragraph covers one TCR beta chain sequence. This specimen belongs to a study of PD-1 blockade in classical Hodgkin lymphoma. Germline CDR1 is MNHEY and CDR2 is SMNVEV (reference sequence). The CDR3 loop spans 13 amino acids. Losses at the gene ends were 7 bases for V and 5 bases for J; bases not matched to a gene: 2. Data came from immunoSEQ multiplex PCR; TCRdb stores just in-frame clones and leaves some out. Of more than 50,000 clones listed, around 91% are singletons. All the patients suffered relapse after autologous stem cell transplantation, and brentuximab vedotin exposure differed. The sample was peripheral blood mononuclear cells (PBMCs), taken at baseline. The chain joins TRBV27 to TRBJ2-1, with 10 bases that match TRBD1. This sequence was found in a human donor with classical Hodgkin lymphoma. The CDR3 DNA reads as TGTGCCAGCATCGGGACAGGGGACAATGAGCAGTTCTTC. Its translation: CASIGTGDNEQFF.